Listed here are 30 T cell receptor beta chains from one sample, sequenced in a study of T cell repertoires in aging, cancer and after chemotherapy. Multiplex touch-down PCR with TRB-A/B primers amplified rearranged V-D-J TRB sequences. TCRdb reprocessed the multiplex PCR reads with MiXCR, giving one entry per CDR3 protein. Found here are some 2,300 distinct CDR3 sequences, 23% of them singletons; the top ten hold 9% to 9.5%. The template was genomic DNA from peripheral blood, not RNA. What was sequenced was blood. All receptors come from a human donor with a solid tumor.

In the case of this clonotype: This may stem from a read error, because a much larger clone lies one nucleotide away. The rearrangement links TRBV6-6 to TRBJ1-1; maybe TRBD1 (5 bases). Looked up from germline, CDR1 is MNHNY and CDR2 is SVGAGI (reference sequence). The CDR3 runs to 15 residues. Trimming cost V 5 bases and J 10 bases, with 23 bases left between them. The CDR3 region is CASSPRQSLVAVAFF. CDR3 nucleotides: TGTGCCAGCAGTCCTAGACAGTCCCTGGTGGCTGTAGCTTTCTTT.

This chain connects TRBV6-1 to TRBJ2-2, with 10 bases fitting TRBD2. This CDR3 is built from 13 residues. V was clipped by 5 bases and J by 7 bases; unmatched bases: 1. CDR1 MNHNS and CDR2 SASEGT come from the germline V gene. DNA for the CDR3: TGTGCCAGCAGTACTAGCGGGGACGGGGAGCTGTTTTTT. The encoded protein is CASSTSGDGELFF.

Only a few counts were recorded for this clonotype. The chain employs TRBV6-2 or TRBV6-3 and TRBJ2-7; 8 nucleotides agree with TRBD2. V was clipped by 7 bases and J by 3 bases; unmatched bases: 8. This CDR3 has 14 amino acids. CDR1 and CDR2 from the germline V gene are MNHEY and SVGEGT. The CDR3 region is CASTLSGAGYEQYF. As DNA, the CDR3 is TGTGCCAGCACCCTTAGCGGGGCCGGCTACGAGCAGTACTTC.

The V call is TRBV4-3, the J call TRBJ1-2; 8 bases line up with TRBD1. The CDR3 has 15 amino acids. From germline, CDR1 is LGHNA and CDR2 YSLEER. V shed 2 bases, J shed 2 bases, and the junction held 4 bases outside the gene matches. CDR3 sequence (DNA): TGCGCCAGCAGCCAACAAAGGACAGGGAACTATGGCTACACCTTC. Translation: CASSQQRTGNYGYTF.

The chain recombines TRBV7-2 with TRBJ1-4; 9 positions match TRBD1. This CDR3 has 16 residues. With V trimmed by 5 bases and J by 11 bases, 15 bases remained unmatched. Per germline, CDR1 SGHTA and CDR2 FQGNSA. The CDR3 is CASSGEVGQGNMKLFF. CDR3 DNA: TGTGCCAGCAGCGGAGAGGTAGGACAGGGGAATATGAAACTGTTTTTT.

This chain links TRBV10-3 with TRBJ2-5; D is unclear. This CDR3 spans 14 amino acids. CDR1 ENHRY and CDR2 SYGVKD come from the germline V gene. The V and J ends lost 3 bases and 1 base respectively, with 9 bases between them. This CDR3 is CAISDVGSQETQYF. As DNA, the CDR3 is TGTGCCATCAGTGATGTAGGGTCCCAAGAGACCCAGTACTTC.

CDR3 in amino acids: CASSLSGGVVNTEAFF. The CDR3 bases are TGTGCCAGCAGCTTAAGTGGGGGGGTGGTGAACACTGAAGCTTTCTTT. The V gene is TRBV7-3, the J gene TRBJ1-1; TRBD1 is a possible D gene (5 bases). Germline V gene sequence: CDR1 SGHTA, CDR2 FQGTGA. V was trimmed by 1 base and J by 0 bases, leaving 12 bases between them. The CDR3 is 16 amino acids.

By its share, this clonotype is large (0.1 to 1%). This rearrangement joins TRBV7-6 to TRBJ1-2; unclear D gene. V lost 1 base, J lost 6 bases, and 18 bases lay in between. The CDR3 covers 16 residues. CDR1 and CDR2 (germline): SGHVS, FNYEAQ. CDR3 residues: CASSLEGWAESDGYTF. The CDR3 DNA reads TGTGCCAGCAGCTTAGAAGGATGGGCAGAATCTGATGGCTACACCTTC.

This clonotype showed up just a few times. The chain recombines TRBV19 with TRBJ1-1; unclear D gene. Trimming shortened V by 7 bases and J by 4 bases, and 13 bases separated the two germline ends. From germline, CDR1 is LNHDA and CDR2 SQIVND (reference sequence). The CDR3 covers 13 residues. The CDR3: CASTPRALTEAFF. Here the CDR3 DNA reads TGTGCCAGTACTCCCCGAGCCCTCACTGAAGCTTTCTTT.

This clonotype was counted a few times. The CDR3 nucleotides read TGTGCCAGCAGCTTAGTTTCGGGCTGGGTTCGGACCCAGTACTTC. It yields the protein CASSLVSGWVRTQYF. The V gene is TRBV5-5, the J gene TRBJ2-5; D not certain. From germline, CDR1 is SGHKS and CDR2 YYEKEE (reference sequence). The CDR3 totals 15 residues. Trimming took 2 bases from V and 7 from J, leaving 18 bases between them.

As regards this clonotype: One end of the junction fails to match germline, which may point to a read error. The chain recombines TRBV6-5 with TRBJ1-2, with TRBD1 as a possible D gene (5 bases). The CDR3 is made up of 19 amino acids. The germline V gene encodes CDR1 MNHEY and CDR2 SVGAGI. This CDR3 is CARSYSIAGPSTLGYGYTF. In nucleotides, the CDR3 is TGTGCCAGAAGTTACTCGATTGCAGGGCCATCCACCTTGGGCTATGGCTACACCTTC.

CDR3 protein: CASSPTQTVNYGYTF. Here the CDR3 DNA reads TGTGCCAGCTCACCAACCCAAACAGTTAACTATGGCTACACCTTC. The chain is built from TRBV18 and TRBJ1-2; D is uncertain. Per germline, CDR1 KGHSH and CDR2 LQKENI. V was clipped by 2 bases and J by 1 base, with 11 bases between them. The CDR3 spans 15 residues.

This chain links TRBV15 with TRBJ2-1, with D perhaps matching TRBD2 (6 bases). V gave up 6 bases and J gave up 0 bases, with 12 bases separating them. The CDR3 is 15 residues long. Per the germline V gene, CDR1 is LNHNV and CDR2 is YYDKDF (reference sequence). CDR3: CATRQRGYSYNEQFF. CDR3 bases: TGTGCCACCAGACAACGGGGGTACTCCTACAATGAGCAGTTCTTC.

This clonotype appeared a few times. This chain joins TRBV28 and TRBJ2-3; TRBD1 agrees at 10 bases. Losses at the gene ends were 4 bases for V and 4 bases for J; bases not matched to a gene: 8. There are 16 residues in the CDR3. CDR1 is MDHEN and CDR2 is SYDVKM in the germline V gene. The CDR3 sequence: CASSSPGTGASDTQYF. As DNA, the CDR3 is TGTGCCAGCAGTTCCCCCGGGACAGGGGCATCAGATACGCAGTATTTT.

CDR3 residues: CASSPTGGFGYTF. Written as DNA, the CDR3 is TGTGCCAGCAGCCCAACAGGGGGCTTTGGCTACACCTTC. The chain combines TRBV12-3 or TRBV12-4 with TRBJ1-2; 9 nucleotides line up with TRBD1. The V gene end was trimmed by 6 bases and the J gene end by 7 bases; junction bases not matched to a gene: 6. The length of the CDR3 is 13 residues.

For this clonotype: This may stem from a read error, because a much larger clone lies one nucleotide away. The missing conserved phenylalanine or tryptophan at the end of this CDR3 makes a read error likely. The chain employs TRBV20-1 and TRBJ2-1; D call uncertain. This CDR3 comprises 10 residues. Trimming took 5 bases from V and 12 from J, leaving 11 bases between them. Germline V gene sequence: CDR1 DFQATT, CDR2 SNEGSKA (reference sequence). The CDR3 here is CSAFHSGQFY. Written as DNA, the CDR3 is TGCAGTGCTTTCCATTCAGGGCAGTTCTAC.

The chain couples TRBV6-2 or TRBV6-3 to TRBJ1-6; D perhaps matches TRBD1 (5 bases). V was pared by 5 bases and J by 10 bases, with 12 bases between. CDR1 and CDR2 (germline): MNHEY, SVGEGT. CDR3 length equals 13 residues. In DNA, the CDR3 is TGTGCCAGCAGTACTCTTCAGGGATCACCCCTCCACTTT. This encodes CASSTLQGSPLHF.

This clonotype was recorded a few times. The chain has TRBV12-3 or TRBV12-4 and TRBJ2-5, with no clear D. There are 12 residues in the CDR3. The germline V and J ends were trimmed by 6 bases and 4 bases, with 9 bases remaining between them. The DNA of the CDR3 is TGTGCCAGCAGCCCCGATCCAGAGACCCAGTACTTC. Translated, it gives CASSPDPETQYF.

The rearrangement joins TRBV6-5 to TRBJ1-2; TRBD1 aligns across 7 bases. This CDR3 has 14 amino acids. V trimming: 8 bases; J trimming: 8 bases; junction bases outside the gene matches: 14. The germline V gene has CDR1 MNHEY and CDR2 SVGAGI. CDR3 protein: CASGASTGSMGYTF. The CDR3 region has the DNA TGTGCCAGCGGTGCATCGACAGGGTCGATGGGCTACACCTTC.

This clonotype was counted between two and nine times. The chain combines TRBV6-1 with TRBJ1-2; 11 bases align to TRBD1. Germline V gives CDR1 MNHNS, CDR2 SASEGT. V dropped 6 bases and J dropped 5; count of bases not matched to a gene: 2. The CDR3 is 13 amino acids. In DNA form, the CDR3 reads TGTGCCAGCAGGCGGGACAGGGGGTATGGCTACACCTTC. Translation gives CASRRDRGYGYTF.

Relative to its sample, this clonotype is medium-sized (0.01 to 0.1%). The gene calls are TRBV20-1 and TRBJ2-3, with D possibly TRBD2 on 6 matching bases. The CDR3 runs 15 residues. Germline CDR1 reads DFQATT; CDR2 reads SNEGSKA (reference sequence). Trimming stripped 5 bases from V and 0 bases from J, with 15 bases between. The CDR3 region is CSAPLGAGSTDTQYF. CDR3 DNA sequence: TGCAGTGCTCCCCTAGGGGCGGGAAGCACAGATACGCAGTATTTT.

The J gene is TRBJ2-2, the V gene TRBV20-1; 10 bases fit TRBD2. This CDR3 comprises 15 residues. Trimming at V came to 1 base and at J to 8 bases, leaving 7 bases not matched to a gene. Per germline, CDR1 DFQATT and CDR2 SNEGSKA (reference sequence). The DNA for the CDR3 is TGCAGTGCTAGAGCAGCGGGGGGGCCGAAAGGGGAGCTGTTTTTT. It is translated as CSARAAGGPKGELFF.

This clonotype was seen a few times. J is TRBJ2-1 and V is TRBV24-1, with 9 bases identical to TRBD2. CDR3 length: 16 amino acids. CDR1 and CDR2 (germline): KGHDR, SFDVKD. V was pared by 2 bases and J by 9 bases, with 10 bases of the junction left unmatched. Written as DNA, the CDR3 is TGTGCCACCAGTGATTCGAGCGGCGGGGGGGCGGGTGAGCAGTTCTTC. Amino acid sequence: CATSDSSGGGAGEQFF.

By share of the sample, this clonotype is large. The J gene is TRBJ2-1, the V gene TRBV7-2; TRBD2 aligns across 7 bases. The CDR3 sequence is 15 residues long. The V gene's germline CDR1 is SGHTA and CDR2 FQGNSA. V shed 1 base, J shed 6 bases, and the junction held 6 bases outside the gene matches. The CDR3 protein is CASSLDRTRGNEQFF. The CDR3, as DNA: TGTGCCAGCAGCTTAGACAGGACTAGAGGCAATGAGCAGTTCTTC.

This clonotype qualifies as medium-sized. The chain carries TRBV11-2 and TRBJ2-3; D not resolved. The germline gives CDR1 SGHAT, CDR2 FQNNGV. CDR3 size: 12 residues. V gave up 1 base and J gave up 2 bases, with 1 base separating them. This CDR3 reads CASSLATDTQYF. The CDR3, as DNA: TGTGCCAGCAGCTTAGCCACAGATACGCAGTATTTT.

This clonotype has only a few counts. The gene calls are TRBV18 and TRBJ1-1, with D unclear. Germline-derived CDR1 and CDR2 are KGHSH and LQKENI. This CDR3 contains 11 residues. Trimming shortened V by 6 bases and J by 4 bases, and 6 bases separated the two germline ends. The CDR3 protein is CASSSVTEAFF. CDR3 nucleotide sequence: TGTGCCAGCTCCTCAGTCACTGAAGCTTTCTTT.

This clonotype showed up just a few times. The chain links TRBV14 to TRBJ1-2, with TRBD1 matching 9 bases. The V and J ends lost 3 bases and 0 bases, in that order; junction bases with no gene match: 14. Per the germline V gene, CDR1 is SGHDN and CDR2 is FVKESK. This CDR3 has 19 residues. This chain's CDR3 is CASSHLNRDRDTPNYGYTF. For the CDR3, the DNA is TGTGCCAGCAGCCACCTCAACCGGGACAGGGATACACCTAACTATGGCTACACCTTC.

CDR3 in DNA: TGTGCCAGCAGCTTGACAGGTAGCAATGAGCAGTTCTTC. It is translated as CASSLTGSNEQFF. The chain employs TRBV7-4 and TRBJ2-1; a weak D match, TRBD1 (6 bases). In germline, CDR1 is SGHVT, CDR2 SQSDAQ. Deletions cut 3 bases from V and 6 bases from J, with 9 bases between. The CDR3 covers 13 residues.

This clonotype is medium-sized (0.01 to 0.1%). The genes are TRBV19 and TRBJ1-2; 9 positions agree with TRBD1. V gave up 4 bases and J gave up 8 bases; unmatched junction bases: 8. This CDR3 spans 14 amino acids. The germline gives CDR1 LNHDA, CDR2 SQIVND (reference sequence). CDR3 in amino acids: CASSKAGTGQGYTF. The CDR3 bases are TGTGCCAGTAGTAAAGCCGGGACAGGGCAAGGCTACACCTTC.

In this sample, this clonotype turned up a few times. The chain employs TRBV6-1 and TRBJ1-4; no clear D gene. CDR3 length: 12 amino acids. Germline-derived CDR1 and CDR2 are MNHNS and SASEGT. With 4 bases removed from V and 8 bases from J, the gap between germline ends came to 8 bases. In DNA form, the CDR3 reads TGTGCCAGCAGTGGACATGGGGAAAAACTGTTTTTT. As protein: CASSGHGEKLFF.